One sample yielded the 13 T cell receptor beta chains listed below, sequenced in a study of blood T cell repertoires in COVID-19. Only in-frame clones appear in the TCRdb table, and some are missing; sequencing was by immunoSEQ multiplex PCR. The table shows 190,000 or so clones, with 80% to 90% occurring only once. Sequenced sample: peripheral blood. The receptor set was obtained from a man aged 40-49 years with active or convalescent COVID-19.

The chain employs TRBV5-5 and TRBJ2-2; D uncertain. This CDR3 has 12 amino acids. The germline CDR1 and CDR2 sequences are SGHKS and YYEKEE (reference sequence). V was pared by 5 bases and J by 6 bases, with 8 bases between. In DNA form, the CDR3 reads TGTGCCAGCAGACCAGAAGCCGGGGAGCTGTTTTTT. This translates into CASRPEAGELFF.

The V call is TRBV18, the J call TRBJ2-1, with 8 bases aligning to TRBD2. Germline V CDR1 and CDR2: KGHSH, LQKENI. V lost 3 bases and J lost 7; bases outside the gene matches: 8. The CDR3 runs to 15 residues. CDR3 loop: CASSPSRGGLNEQFF. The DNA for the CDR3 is TGTGCCAGCTCACCTTCCCGGGGGGGCCTAAATGAGCAGTTCTTC.

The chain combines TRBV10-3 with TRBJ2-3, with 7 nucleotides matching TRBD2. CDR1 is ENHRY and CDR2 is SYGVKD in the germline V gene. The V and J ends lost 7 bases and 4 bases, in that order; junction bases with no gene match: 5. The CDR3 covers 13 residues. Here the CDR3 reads CAITSGGPDTQYF. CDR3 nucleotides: TGTGCCATCACTAGCGGCGGGCCAGATACGCAGTATTTT.

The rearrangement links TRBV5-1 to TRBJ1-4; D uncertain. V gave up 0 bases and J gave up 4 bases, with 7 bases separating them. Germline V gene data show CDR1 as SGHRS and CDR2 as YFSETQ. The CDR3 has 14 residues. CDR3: CASSLAGINEKLFF. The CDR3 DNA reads TGCGCCAGCAGCTTGGCGGGGATTAATGAAAAACTGTTTTTT.

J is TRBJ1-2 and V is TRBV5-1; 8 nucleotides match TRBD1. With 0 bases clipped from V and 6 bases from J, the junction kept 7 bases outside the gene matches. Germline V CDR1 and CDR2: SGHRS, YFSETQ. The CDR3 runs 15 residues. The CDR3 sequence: CASSLATGGTDGYTF. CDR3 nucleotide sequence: TGCGCCAGCAGCTTGGCCACAGGGGGGACCGATGGCTACACCTTC.

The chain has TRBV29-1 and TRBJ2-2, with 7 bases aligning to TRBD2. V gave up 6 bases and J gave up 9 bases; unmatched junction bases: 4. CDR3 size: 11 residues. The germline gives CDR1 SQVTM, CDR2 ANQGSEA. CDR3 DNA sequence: TGCAGCGTGGGGGGGTCCAGGGAGCTGTTTTTT. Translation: CSVGGSRELFF.

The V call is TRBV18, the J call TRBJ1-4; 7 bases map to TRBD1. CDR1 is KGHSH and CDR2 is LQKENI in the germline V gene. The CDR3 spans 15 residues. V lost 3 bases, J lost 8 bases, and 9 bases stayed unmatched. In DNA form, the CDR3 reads TGTGCCAGCTCACCCCCGACAGGGTATCGGGAAAAACTGTTTTTT. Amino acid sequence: CASSPPTGYREKLFF.

The CDR3 bases are TGTGCCAGTCGGAGGACCGGGACAGGGGGAACCAATGAGCAGTTCTTC. Translating gives CASRRTGTGGTNEQFF. This chain uses TRBV19 with TRBJ2-1, with 11 bases matching TRBD1. CDR3 length equals 16 residues. Germline V lookup: CDR1 LNHDA, CDR2 SQIVND (reference sequence). The V gene end was trimmed by 8 bases and the J gene end by 6 bases; junction bases not matched to a gene: 12.

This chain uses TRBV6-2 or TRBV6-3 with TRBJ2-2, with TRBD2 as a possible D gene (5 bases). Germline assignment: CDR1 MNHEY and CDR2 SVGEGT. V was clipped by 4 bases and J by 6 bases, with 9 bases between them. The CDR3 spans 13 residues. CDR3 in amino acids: CASSLKRAGELFF. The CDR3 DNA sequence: TGTGCCAGCAGTTTGAAGAGGGCCGGGGAGCTGTTTTTT.

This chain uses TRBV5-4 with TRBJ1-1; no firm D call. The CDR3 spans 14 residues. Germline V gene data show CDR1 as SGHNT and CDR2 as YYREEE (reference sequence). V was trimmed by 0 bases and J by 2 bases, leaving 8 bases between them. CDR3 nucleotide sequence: TGTGCCAGCAGCTTGGATCAGATTAACACTGAAGCTTTCTTT. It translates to CASSLDQINTEAFF.

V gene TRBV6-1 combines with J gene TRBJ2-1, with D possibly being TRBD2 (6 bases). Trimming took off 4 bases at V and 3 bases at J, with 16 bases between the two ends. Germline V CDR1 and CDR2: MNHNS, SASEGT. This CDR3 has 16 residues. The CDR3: CASSVRWTNDYNEQFF. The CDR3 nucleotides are TGTGCCAGCAGTGTAAGGTGGACTAACGACTACAATGAGCAGTTCTTC.

This CDR3 reads CAWTMGARGYTF. CDR3 nucleotide sequence: TGTGCCTGGACGATGGGGGCGAGAGGCTACACCTTC. The chain is built from TRBV30 and TRBJ1-2; perhaps TRBD1 as D (6 bases). Germline CDR1 is GTSNPN and CDR2 is SVGIG (reference sequence). The V and J ends lost 4 bases and 8 bases respectively, with 14 bases between them. The CDR3 spans 12 residues.

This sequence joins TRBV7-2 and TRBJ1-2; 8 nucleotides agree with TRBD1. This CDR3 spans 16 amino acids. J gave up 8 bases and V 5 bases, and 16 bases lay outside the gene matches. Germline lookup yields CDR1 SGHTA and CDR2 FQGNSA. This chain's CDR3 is CASSPGLGRGREGYTF. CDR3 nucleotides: TGTGCCAGCAGCCCCGGTCTGGGCAGGGGGCGTGAGGGCTACACCTTC.